Listed below are T cell receptor beta chains from one sample, sequenced in a study of Tregs in tolerant kidney transplant recipients. Profiling relied on immunoSEQ multiplex PCR, and the TCRdb table lists in-frame clones only, not all of them. The sample yields approximately 90,000 clones, approximately 92% seen once. Sequencing input: CD8+ T cells from blood. The receptors originated from a human donor in good health. The CDR3 runs from the conserved cysteine through the conserved F or W. D genes are given only for firm matches. Not all rows give a size; the values are once, few, many and, for expanded clones, a class.

v_gene: TRBV13; j_gene: TRBJ1-2; abundance: -; d_gene: TRBD1; CDR3nt: TGTGCCAGCAGCTTCGCCCGGGACAGGGGCATTAGTGGCTACACCTTC; CDR3aa: CASSFARDRGISGYTF
v_gene: TRBV6-1; j_gene: TRBJ2-7; abundance: -; d_gene: TRBD1; CDR3nt: TGTGCCAGCAGTGAGGAAGACAGGGGTTATTACGAGCAGTACTTC; CDR3aa: CASSEEDRGYYEQYF
v_gene: TRBV11-2; j_gene: TRBJ2-3; abundance: -; d_gene: -; CDR3nt: TGTGCCAGCAGCAAAATGTCCCCAGAGCTAGGAAACCGAAGGCATACGCAGTATTTT; CDR3aa: CASSKMSPELGNRRHTQYF
v_gene: TRBV7-6; j_gene: TRBJ1-1; abundance: -; d_gene: -; CDR3nt: TGTGCCAGCAGCCCCGGCGGGGTCTTGAACACTGAAGCTTTCTTT; CDR3aa: CASSPGGVLNTEAFF
v_gene: TRBV6-1; j_gene: TRBJ1-2; abundance: -; d_gene: -; CDR3nt: TGTGCCAGCAGTGAAGCGGGGGCCGGGAACTATGGCTACACCTTC; CDR3aa: CASSEAGAGNYGYTF
v_gene: TRBV7-9; j_gene: TRBJ2-7; abundance: -; d_gene: TRBD1; CDR3nt: TGTGCCAGCAGCTTAGGGCAGGGGGCGCGGTACGAGCAGTACTTC; CDR3aa: CASSLGQGARYEQYF
v_gene: TRBV4-2; j_gene: TRBJ1-2; abundance: few; d_gene: -; CDR3nt: TGTGCCAGCAGCCAAGATCCGGCAGGGCCCCCCTATGGCTACACCTTC; CDR3aa: CASSQDPAGPPYGYTF
v_gene: TRBV7-9; j_gene: TRBJ2-3; abundance: -; d_gene: -; CDR3nt: TGTGCCAGCTGGGGGCCCCTCACAGATACGCAGTATTTT; CDR3aa: CASWGPLTDTQYF
v_gene: TRBV7-2; j_gene: TRBJ2-1; abundance: -; d_gene: -; CDR3nt: TGTGCCAGCAGCTTATGGGCCAGTCGACTGAATGAGCAGTTCTTC; CDR3aa: CASSLWASRLNEQFF
v_gene: TRBV4-2; j_gene: TRBJ2-3; abundance: -; d_gene: TRBD2; CDR3nt: TGTGCCAGCAGCCAATACCCAGCGGGGGGCCGAGGCACAGATACGCAGTATTTT; CDR3aa: CASSQYPAGGRGTDTQYF
v_gene: TRBV5-1; j_gene: TRBJ1-2; abundance: -; d_gene: -; CDR3nt: TGCGCCAGCAGCTTGACGGTCGGGGAGAAGCGGGGCTACACCTTC; CDR3aa: CASSLTVGEKRGYTF
v_gene: TRBV9; j_gene: TRBJ2-1; abundance: -; d_gene: -; CDR3nt: TGTGCCAGCAGCGTAGGGGTGTGGGAAGTCGGGAATGAGCAGTTCTTC; CDR3aa: CASSVGVWEVGNEQFF
v_gene: TRBV29-1; j_gene: TRBJ2-1; abundance: -; d_gene: -; CDR3nt: TGCAGCGTTGAAGGGGGGGATTGGGGCTCCTACAATGAGCAGTTCTTC; CDR3aa: CSVEGGDWGSYNEQFF
v_gene: TRBV7-8; j_gene: TRBJ2-6; abundance: -; d_gene: -; CDR3nt: TGTGCCAGCAGCCTCATAGGGGGGGCGACAGGGGCCAACGTCCTGACTTTC; CDR3aa: CASSLIGGATGANVLTF
v_gene: TRBV6-1; j_gene: TRBJ1-1; abundance: -; d_gene: -; CDR3nt: TGTGCCAGTGGAGGCGTGAGGGGGACTTTCTTT; CDR3aa: CASGGVRGTFF
v_gene: TRBV11-2; j_gene: TRBJ2-7; abundance: -; d_gene: -; CDR3nt: TGTGCCAGCAGCCCCCGCTCCTACGAGCAGTACTTC; CDR3aa: CASSPRSYEQYF
v_gene: TRBV4-2; j_gene: TRBJ1-1; abundance: -; d_gene: -; CDR3nt: TGTGCCAGCAGCCAAGTATTATACGGTGAAGCTTTCTTT; CDR3aa: CASSQVLYGEAFF
v_gene: TRBV30; j_gene: TRBJ2-7; abundance: -; d_gene: TRBD2; CDR3nt: TGTGCCTGGAGTATCTTTCCGGGAGGGGACTCCTACGAGCAGTACTTC; CDR3aa: CAWSIFPGGDSYEQYF
v_gene: TRBV7-9; j_gene: TRBJ1-1; abundance: -; d_gene: -; CDR3nt: TGTGCCAGCAGCTTAGCCCAGGGGACGAACACTGAAGCTTTCTTT; CDR3aa: CASSLAQGTNTEAFF
v_gene: TRBV10-1; j_gene: TRBJ2-1; abundance: -; d_gene: TRBD2; CDR3nt: TGCGCCAGCAGTAGGCTAGCGGGAGGGGCTGGGAATGAGCAGTTCTTC; CDR3aa: CASSRLAGGAGNEQFF
v_gene: TRBV7-9; j_gene: TRBJ1-2; abundance: -; d_gene: -; CDR3nt: TGTGCCAGCAGCTCACCTCTTTGGTATGGCTACACCTTC; CDR3aa: CASSSPLWYGYTF
v_gene: TRBV7-9; j_gene: TRBJ1-2; abundance: -; d_gene: TRBD1; CDR3nt: TGTGCCAGCAGCTTAGCCGGGACAGGGGGTTCAAAAGCTAACTATGGCTACACCTTC; CDR3aa: CASSLAGTGGSKANYGYTF
v_gene: TRBV6-5; j_gene: TRBJ2-7; abundance: -; d_gene: -; CDR3nt: TGTGCCAGCAGTGCACCTCTCGAGCAGTACTTC; CDR3aa: CASSAPLEQYF
v_gene: TRBV30; j_gene: TRBJ2-1; abundance: -; d_gene: TRBD1; CDR3nt: TGTGCCTGGAGTGGGGGACAGGAGGTCAATGAGCAGTTCTTC; CDR3aa: CAWSGGQEVNEQFF
v_gene: TRBV6-1; j_gene: TRBJ2-1; abundance: -; d_gene: -; CDR3nt: TGTGCCAGCAGTGAACCGCTAGCAGGGCCTTCCTACAATGAGCAGTTCTTC; CDR3aa: CASSEPLAGPSYNEQFF
v_gene: TRBV29-1; j_gene: TRBJ2-7; abundance: -; d_gene: TRBD1; CDR3nt: TGCAGCGCCCAGGGGGCGCGGGAGCAGTACTTC; CDR3aa: CSAQGAREQYF
v_gene: TRBV7-9; j_gene: TRBJ1-4; abundance: -; d_gene: TRBD1; CDR3nt: TGTGCCAGCAGCTTAGCGACTACTGCGACAGGGAGTGAAAAACTGTTTTTT; CDR3aa: CASSLATTATGSEKLFF
v_gene: TRBV4-1; j_gene: TRBJ2-7; abundance: -; d_gene: -; CDR3nt: TGCGCCAGCAGCCAATCCCCAGGGGAGTACTACGAGCAGTACTTC; CDR3aa: CASSQSPGEYYEQYF
v_gene: TRBV5-5; j_gene: TRBJ2-7; abundance: -; d_gene: -; CDR3nt: TGTGCCAGCAGCTTTGGCAGTTACTACGAGCAGTACTTC; CDR3aa: CASSFGSYYEQYF
v_gene: TRBV6-6; j_gene: TRBJ2-7; abundance: -; d_gene: TRBD1; CDR3nt: TGTGCCAGCAGTTACTCCCCAGGGGGCGGGGAGCAGTACTTC; CDR3aa: CASSYSPGGGEQYF
v_gene: TRBV6-1; j_gene: TRBJ2-3; abundance: -; d_gene: TRBD1; CDR3nt: TGTGCCAGCAGCCGAGACAGGGGCAAGGTAGATACGCAGTATTTT; CDR3aa: CASSRDRGKVDTQYF
v_gene: TRBV2; j_gene: TRBJ2-2; abundance: once; d_gene: TRBD1; CDR3nt: TGTGCCAGCAGTTATCCGGGACAGGGGCCGAACACCGGGGAGCTGTTTTTT; CDR3aa: CASSYPGQGPNTGELFF
v_gene: TRBV5-6; j_gene: TRBJ2-3; abundance: -; d_gene: TRBD2; CDR3nt: TGTGCCAGCAGCTTGGCTAGCGGGAGTTGGAAAGATACGCAGTATTTT; CDR3aa: CASSLASGSWKDTQYF